The clone carrying this T cell receptor (beta chain) was found a few times. Its antigen remains unidentified. J gave up 4 bases and V 3 bases, and 4 bases lay outside the gene matches. The CDR3 contains 14 residues. Germline CDR1 MDHEN, CDR2 SYDVKM. The data originate from a study of blood T cells in healthy people across ages. The study's findings and limits: Unsorted PBMCs blocked a conclusive comparison of naive and antigen-experienced cells. Long-lived donors exceeded aged donors in naive CD4+ cells and diversity.

For the second PCR, which ran for roughly 6 to 12 cycles, a sample-barcoded 5' primer and a J-beta primer mix were used. With 12 random nucleotides, a template-switch adaptor tagged each individual cDNA molecule. TCRdb redid the calling of the 5' RACE reads with MiXCR, one entry per CDR3 protein. Here the sample spans some 900,000 distinct CDR3 sequences, more than 25% being singletons. The donors, aged about 6 to 90, were healthy Caucasians from Russia. The clonotype originates from a woman aged 80 or over in good health. This chain links TRBV28 with TRBJ2-5; 8 bases map to TRBD2. Material for sequencing was blood. The CDR3 DNA sequence: TGTGCCAGCAGTTTTAGCGGGAACGGAGAGACCCAGTACTTC. The encoded protein is CASSFSGNGETQYF. Complete variable domain (other parts from reference TRBV28 and TRBJ2-5): DVKVTQSSRYLVKRTGEKVFLECVQDMDHENMFWYRQDPGLGLRLIYFSYDVKMKEKGDIPEGYSVSREKKERFSLILESASTNQTSMYLCASSFSGNGETQYFGPGTRLLVL.